These 21 T cell receptor beta chains originate from one sample sequenced in a study of blood T cells in healthy people across ages (dated by TCRdb to the mid-2010s). The method was 5' RACE. Sequencing used an Illumina HiSeq 2500. A second about 7 to 12 cycle PCR used a sample-barcoded 5' primer and a J-beta primer mix. TCRdb reran the public reads through fastp at Q25 and MiXCR, keeping productive beta chains. Entries are consolidated by CDR3 protein sequence, retaining the most common genes and DNA. The table for this sample lists hundreds of thousands of distinct CDR3 sequences; roughly 50% of them were counted only once. Approximately 20% of the sample is in the top ten clones. Sequencing was performed on blood. These TCRs come from a man younger than 45 in good health.

The V gene is TRBV29-1, the J gene TRBJ2-7, with 7 bases aligning to TRBD2. The CDR3 is 15 amino acids. Germline CDR1 SQVTM, CDR2 ANQGSEA. Trimming cost V 6 bases and J 0 bases; bases outside gene matches: 11. CDR3 protein: CSVEGRGTDSYEQYF. Here the CDR3 DNA reads TGCAGCGTAGAGGGGCGGGGGACCGACTCCTACGAGCAGTACTTC.

The chain links TRBV29-1 to TRBJ2-1; D is possibly TRBD1 or TRBD2 (5 bases each). CDR3 length: 11 residues. Trimming removed 3 bases from V and 15 bases from J, with 15 bases in between. The V gene's germline CDR1 is SQVTM and CDR2 ANQGSEA. Written as DNA, the CDR3 is TGCAGCGTTGAGGATTTGGGACGGAGGTTCTTC. Translated: CSVEDLGRRFF.

The V gene is TRBV6-5, the J gene TRBJ1-1, with D tentatively TRBD1 (5 bases). Germline V gene lookup returns CDR1 MNHEY and CDR2 SVGAGI. Trimming took off 6 bases at V and 2 bases at J, with 13 bases between the two ends. The CDR3 extends over 14 amino acids. DNA of the CDR3: TGTGCCAGCAGGAAAACAGGTATAAACACTGAAGCTTTCTTT. It encodes CASRKTGINTEAFF.

The chain uses TRBV7-6 and TRBJ1-2, with 7 bases that match TRBD1. Unmatched junction bases numbered 9, after V lost 1 base and J lost 4 bases. This CDR3 comprises 16 residues. From germline, CDR1 is SGHVS and CDR2 FNYEAQ. The CDR3 spells CASSLGAGGGTYGYTF. The CDR3 DNA reads TGTGCCAGCAGCTTAGGAGCAGGGGGAGGTACCTATGGCTACACCTTC. Based on the CDR3 plus reference TRBV7-6 and TRBJ1-2, the full variable domain is GAGVSQSPRYKVTKRGQDVALRCDPISGHVSLYWYRQALGQGPEFLTYFNYEAQQDKSGLPNDRFSAERPEGSISTLTIQRTEQRDSAMYRCASSLGAGGGTYGYTFGSGTRLTVV.

CDR3 nucleotide sequence: TGCAGTGCTGAACGGCCTAGCGGGAGGTTGGGGGATACGCAGTATTTT. This translates into CSAERPSGRLGDTQYF. The rearrangement uses TRBV20-1 and TRBJ2-3, with 11 bases fitting TRBD2. J gave up 6 bases and V 5 bases, and 13 bases lay outside the gene matches. The CDR3 totals 16 residues. CDR1 and CDR2 (germline): DFQATT, SNEGSKA (reference sequence).

The genes are TRBV7-9 and TRBJ2-7; tentatively, D is TRBD1 (6 bases). Germline V gene lookup returns CDR1 SEHNR and CDR2 FQNEAQ (reference sequence). The CDR3 contains 14 residues. V shed 5 bases and J shed 3 bases, with 14 bases lying between them. The CDR3 here is CASSPLTGNYEQYF. DNA for the CDR3: TGTGCCAGCAGCCCGTTAACAGGGAACTACGAGCAGTACTTC.

The chain has TRBV5-1 and TRBJ2-2; the match to TRBD1 covers 9 bases. The ends lost 4 bases at V and 5 bases at J; junction bases unmatched: 9. Germline CDR1 reads SGHRS; CDR2 reads YFSETQ. This CDR3 contains 16 residues. The chain's CDR3 is CASSARGQGRTGELFF. The DNA for the CDR3 is TGCGCCAGCAGCGCCAGGGGACAGGGTCGTACCGGGGAGCTGTTTTTT.

The V call is TRBV7-7, the J call TRBJ2-3, with D tentatively TRBD2 (5 bases). The germline V and J ends were trimmed by 1 base and 7 bases, with 18 bases remaining between them. This CDR3 has 16 residues. Germline assignment: CDR1 SSHAT and CDR2 FNYEAQ (reference sequence). The CDR3 reads CASSLGVDRGRYTQYF. The CDR3 DNA is TGTGCCAGCAGCTTAGGTGTGGACCGGGGAAGATATACGCAGTATTTT.

This clonotype was detected many times. This rearrangement joins TRBV20-1 to TRBJ2-7; D not resolved. In germline, CDR1 is DFQATT, CDR2 SNEGSKA (reference sequence). CDR3 length: 14 residues. Trimming stripped 4 bases from V and 0 bases from J, with 13 bases between. The CDR3: CSAKPGLSSYEQYF. In DNA form, the CDR3 reads TGCAGTGCTAAGCCGGGCCTCAGCTCCTACGAGCAGTACTTC.

The sample holds a few counts of this clonotype. The chain is built from TRBV15 and TRBJ1-5; D is unclear. CDR3 length: 12 amino acids. CDR1 and CDR2 from the germline V gene are LNHNV and YYDKDF (reference sequence). V was shortened by 6 bases and J by 7 bases, with 10 bases between the two germline ends. CDR3 in DNA: TGTGCCACCAGTCGGGTGGGACAGCCCCAGCATTTT. It codes for CATSRVGQPQHF.

This clonotype has just a few counts. The chain employs TRBV29-1 and TRBJ1-1; D gene ambiguous. The CDR3 runs 11 residues. The V gene lost 7 bases and the J gene lost 6 bases, with 12 bases spanning the gap. The germline V gene encodes CDR1 SQVTM and CDR2 ANQGSEA. The CDR3 coding sequence is TGCAGCGCCCCCCCCCCTGCTGAAGCTTTCTTT. Translated, it gives CSAPPPAEAFF. The whole variable domain, filled in from reference TRBV29-1 and TRBJ1-1, reads SAVISQKPSRDICQRGTSLTIQCQVDSQVTMMFWYRQQPGQSLTLIATANQGSEATYESGFVIDKFPISRPNLTFSTLTVSNMSPEDSSIYLCSAPPPAEAFFGQGTRLTVV.

This clonotype showed up just once. This rearrangement joins TRBV2 to TRBJ1-5; no clear D gene. The germline CDR1 and CDR2 sequences are SNHLY and FYNNEI. The CDR3 totals 12 residues. The V end lost 8 bases, the J end lost 5 bases, and 10 bases lay between the germline ends. The DNA of the CDR3 is TGTGCCAGCCGACGACCCGATCAGCCCCAGCATTTT. As protein: CASRRPDQPQHF.

This clonotype was counted between two and nine times. The chain recombines TRBV4-3 with TRBJ2-5, with a tentative D call TRBD2 (6 bases). The CDR3 is 15 residues long. V was shortened by 3 bases and J by 6 bases, with 17 bases between the two germline ends. Germline V gene data show CDR1 as LGHNA and CDR2 as YSLEER. The DNA of the CDR3 is TGCGCCAGCAGCCAGGAACCCGGGGCGGGAAAGACCCAGTACTTC. Translated, it gives CASSQEPGAGKTQYF.

The chain links TRBV29-1 to TRBJ2-1; TRBD1 aligns across 10 bases. Trimming at V came to 3 bases and at J to 6 bases, leaving 5 bases not matched to a gene. The CDR3 totals 14 residues. Germline CDR1 and CDR2: SQVTM and ANQGSEA. CDR3 bases: TGCAGCGTTGATACTGGACAGGGGGTCAATGAGCAGTTCTTC. This encodes CSVDTGQGVNEQFF.

This sequence joins TRBV7-2 and TRBJ2-5; TRBD1 matches at 7 bases. Germline CDR1 and CDR2: SGHTA and FQGNSA. V lost 2 bases, J lost 9 bases, and 9 bases stayed unmatched. The CDR3 length is 14 residues. The CDR3 sequence: CASSLLLSQGAQYF. In DNA form, the CDR3 reads TGTGCCAGCAGCTTATTACTCTCCCAGGGGGCCCAGTACTTC.

A single count supports this clonotype. The chain couples TRBV20-1 to TRBJ2-7, with D hard to call. The CDR3 sequence is 12 residues long. CDR1 is DFQATT and CDR2 is SNEGSKA in the germline V gene (reference sequence). V was shortened by 3 bases and J by 7 bases, with 13 bases between the two germline ends. The CDR3 nucleotides read TGCAGTGCTAGCGATAAATCCAGTGAGCAGTACTTC. Translating it yields CSASDKSSEQYF.

In this sample, this clonotype turned up once. This sequence joins TRBV20-1 and TRBJ2-5; D call uncertain. The germline gives CDR1 DFQATT, CDR2 SNEGSKA (reference sequence). The V gene lost 0 bases and the J gene lost 1 base, with 24 bases spanning the gap. The CDR3 is made up of 19 amino acids. The CDR3 protein is CSARDQVAREPGSQETQYF. DNA of the CDR3: TGCAGTGCTAGAGATCAGGTGGCAAGGGAACCCGGCAGCCAAGAGACCCAGTACTTC.

The V and J genes are TRBV12-3 or TRBV12-4 and TRBJ2-1; the match to TRBD1 covers 7 bases. Unmatched junction bases numbered 17, after V lost 5 bases and J lost 13 bases. The CDR3 is 15 residues long. This CDR3 reads CASSAIQGHQETQFF. CDR3 bases: TGTGCCAGCAGTGCCATACAGGGGCACCAAGAGACCCAGTTCTTC.

The chain recombines TRBV7-9 with TRBJ1-6; D unresolved. Trimming removed 3 bases at V and 9 bases at J, with 18 bases between. The germline V gene encodes CDR1 SEHNR and CDR2 FQNEAQ (reference sequence). This CDR3 has 16 residues. CDR3 region: CASSFSGSVRGSPLHF. The CDR3, as DNA: TGTGCCAGCAGCTTTTCAGGCAGCGTTCGGGGTTCACCCCTCCACTTT.

V is TRBV28 and J is TRBJ2-5; the D gene is possibly TRBD2 (5 bases). The assigned J gene may be wrong: the sequence end matches TRBJ2-7 better. The CDR3 is 12 amino acids. Germline V gene data show CDR1 as MDHEN and CDR2 as SYDVKM. For the CDR3, the DNA is TGTGCCATTGGGCCGGTTGAGGGCGAGCAGTACTTC. This gives the protein CAIGPVEGEQYF.

V and J are TRBV11-3 and TRBJ2-1; D gene uncertain. The germline V gene encodes CDR1 SGHNT and CDR2 YENEEA. Trimming cost V 1 base and J 0 bases, with 4 bases left between them. CDR3 length equals 14 residues. This CDR3 reads CASSLGNSYNEQFF. Here the CDR3 DNA reads TGTGCCAGCAGCTTAGGTAACTCCTACAATGAGCAGTTCTTC.